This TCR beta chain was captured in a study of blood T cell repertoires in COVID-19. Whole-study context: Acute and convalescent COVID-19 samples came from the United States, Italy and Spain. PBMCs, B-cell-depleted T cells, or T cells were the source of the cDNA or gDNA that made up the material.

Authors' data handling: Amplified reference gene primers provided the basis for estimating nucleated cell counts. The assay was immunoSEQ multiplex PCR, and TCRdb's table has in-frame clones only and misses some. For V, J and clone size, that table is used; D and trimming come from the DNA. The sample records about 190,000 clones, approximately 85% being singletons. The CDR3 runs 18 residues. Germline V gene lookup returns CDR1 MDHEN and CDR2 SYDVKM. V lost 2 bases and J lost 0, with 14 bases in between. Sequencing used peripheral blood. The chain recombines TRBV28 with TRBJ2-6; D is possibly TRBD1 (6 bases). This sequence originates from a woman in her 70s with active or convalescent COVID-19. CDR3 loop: CASSLRATGRSGANVLTF. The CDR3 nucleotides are TGTGCCAGCAGTTTAAGGGCGACAGGTCGCTCTGGGGCCAACGTCCTGACTTTC. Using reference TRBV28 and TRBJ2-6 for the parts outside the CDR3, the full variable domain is DVKVTQSSRYLVKRTGEKVFLECVQDMDHENMFWYRQDPGLGLRLIYFSYDVKMKEKGDIPEGYSVSREKKERFSLILESASTNQTSMYLCASSLRATGRSGANVLTFGAGSRLTVL.